These T cell receptor beta chains were read from a single sample in a study of blood T cell repertoires in COVID-19. Some clones are missing from TCRdb's copy, which holds only in-frame ones; the method was immunoSEQ multiplex PCR. The data contain a few hundred thousand clones, about 90% of them singletons. The specimen was PBMCs or T cells enriched from blood (not recorded which). The receptors come from a woman aged 25-40 years who had recovered from COVID-19. Both conserved end residues are part of each CDR3. Fields, in order: J gene, clone size, D gene, V gene, CDR3 protein, CDR3 DNA. D genes are given only for firm matches. Size is stated for part of the rows, as once, few or many counts, or as a class when the clone is expanded.

TRBJ2-1 - - TRBV19 CASSIGPGEFNEQFF TGTGCCAGTAGTATTGGACCCGGGGAATTCAATGAGCAGTTCTTC
TRBJ1-6 few - TRBV7-2 CASSLGLSGRGSPLHF TGTGCCAGCAGCTTAGGTTTATCGGGGCGGGGTTCACCCCTCCACTTT
TRBJ1-1 - - TRBV27 CASSLRTTAEAFF TGTGCCAGCAGTTTACGGACAACCGCTGAAGCTTTCTTT
TRBJ2-2 - - TRBV9 CASSVGWGQRTNTGELFF TGTGCCAGCAGCGTAGGTTGGGGGCAAAGAACGAACACCGGGGAGCTGTTTTTT
TRBJ2-7 - TRBD2 TRBV6-5 CASGPSSGSPYEQYF TGTGCCAGCGGACCGTCTAGCGGTTCCCCCTACGAGCAGTACTTC
TRBJ1-5 - TRBD1 TRBV4-1 CASSLLGQGAQPQHF TGCGCCAGCAGCCTTCTAGGACAGGGGGCTCAGCCCCAGCATTTT
TRBJ1-3 few TRBD1 TRBV5-4 CASSKGQPSGNTIYF TGTGCCAGCAGCAAGGGACAGCCCTCTGGAAACACCATATATTTT
TRBJ1-2 - TRBD1 TRBV29-1 CSVPDRGTGYGYTF TGCAGCGTTCCGGACAGGGGTACTGGCTATGGCTACACCTTC
TRBJ1-2 few - TRBV7-9 CASSLGHGQVSDGYTF TGTGCCAGCAGCTTAGGCCACGGCCAGGTTTCGGATGGCTACACCTTC
TRBJ1-2 - - TRBV4-2 CASSQDLTGVGPYTF TGTGCCAGCAGCCAAGATCTTACGGGGGTCGGCCCCTACACCTTC
TRBJ1-3 - TRBD1 TRBV11-2 CASSLRGQGGNTIYF TGTGCCAGCAGCTTACGAGGACAGGGTGGAAACACCATATATTTT
TRBJ1-6 - TRBD1 TRBV7-2 CASTTRGGQGPKPLHF TGTGCCAGCACAACGAGGGGGGGACAGGGGCCTAAACCCCTCCACTTT
TRBJ1-4 - - TRBV7-9 CASSPQEKLFF TGTGCCAGCAGCCCCCAAGAAAAACTGTTTTTT
TRBJ1-2 - - TRBV6-5 CASSHRRGDYGYTF TGTGCCAGCAGTCACCGTAGGGGCGACTATGGCTACACCTTC
TRBJ1-1 - - TRBV6-5 CASSYGQRNTEAFF TGTGCCAGCAGTTACGGACAAAGAAACACTGAAGCTTTCTTT
TRBJ1-6 - - TRBV19 CASNTGNSSPLHF TGTGCCAGTAATACAGGGAATTCTTCACCCCTCCACTTT
TRBJ2-2 - TRBD2 TRBV5-1 CASTLAGAAGELFF TGCGCCAGCACGCTAGCGGGGGCCGCCGGGGAGCTGTTTTTT
TRBJ2-2 - - TRBV5-4 CASSFIQGRATGELFF TGTGCCAGCAGCTTTATACAGGGCCGAGCCACCGGGGAGCTGTTTTTT
TRBJ1-3 - - TRBV19 CASKEGIVSGNTIYF TGTGCCAGTAAGGAGGGAATCGTCTCTGGAAACACCATATATTTT
TRBJ2-5 few TRBD1 TRBV2 CASRVGTAQETQYF TGTGCCAGCAGAGTAGGGACAGCACAAGAGACCCAGTACTTC